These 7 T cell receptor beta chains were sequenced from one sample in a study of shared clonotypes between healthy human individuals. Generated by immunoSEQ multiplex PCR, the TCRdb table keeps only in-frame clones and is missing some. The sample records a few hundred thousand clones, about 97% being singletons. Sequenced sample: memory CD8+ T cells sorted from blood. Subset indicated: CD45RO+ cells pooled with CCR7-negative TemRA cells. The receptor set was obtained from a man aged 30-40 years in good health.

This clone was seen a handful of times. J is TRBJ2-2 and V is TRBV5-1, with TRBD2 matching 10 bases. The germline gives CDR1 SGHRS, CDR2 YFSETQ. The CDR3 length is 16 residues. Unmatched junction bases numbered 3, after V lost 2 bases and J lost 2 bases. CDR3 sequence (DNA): TGCGCCAGCAGCTTTACTAGCGGGGTTAACACCGGGGAGCTGTTTTTT. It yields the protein CASSFTSGVNTGELFF.

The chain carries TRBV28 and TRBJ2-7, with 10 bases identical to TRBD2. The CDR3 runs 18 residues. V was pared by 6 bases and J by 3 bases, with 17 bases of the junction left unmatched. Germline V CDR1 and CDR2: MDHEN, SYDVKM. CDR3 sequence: CASSFGASGGSPFYEQYF. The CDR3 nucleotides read TGTGCCAGCAGCTTTGGGGCTAGCGGGGGCTCCCCCTTCTACGAGCAGTACTTC. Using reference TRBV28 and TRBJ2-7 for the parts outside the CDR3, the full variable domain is DVKVTQSSRYLVKRTGEKVFLECVQDMDHENMFWYRQDPGLGLRLIYFSYDVKMKEKGDIPEGYSVSREKKERFSLILESASTNQTSMYLCASSFGASGGSPFYEQYFGPGTRLTVT.

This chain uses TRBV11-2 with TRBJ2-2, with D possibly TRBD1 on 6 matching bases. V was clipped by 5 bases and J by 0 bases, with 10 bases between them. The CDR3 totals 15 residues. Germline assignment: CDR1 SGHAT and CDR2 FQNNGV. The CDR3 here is CASSLDRSNTGELFF. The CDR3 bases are TGTGCCAGCAGCCTGGACAGATCGAACACCGGGGAGCTGTTTTTT.

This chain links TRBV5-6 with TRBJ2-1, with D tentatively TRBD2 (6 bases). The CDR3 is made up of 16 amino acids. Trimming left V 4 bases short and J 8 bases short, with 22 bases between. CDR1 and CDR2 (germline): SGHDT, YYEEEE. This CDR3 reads CASSLILARLGDEQFF. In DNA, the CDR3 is TGTGCCAGCAGCCTAATACTAGCCCGGTTGGGCGATGAGCAGTTCTTC.

The CDR3 bases are TGTGCCAGTAGTATGAACCTGGAACAGCCCCAGCATTTT. It encodes CASSMNLEQPQHF. The chain couples TRBV19 to TRBJ1-5; D unclear. Germline CDR1 LNHDA, CDR2 SQIVND (reference sequence). Trimming removed 3 bases at V and 7 bases at J, with 10 bases between. There are 13 residues in the CDR3.

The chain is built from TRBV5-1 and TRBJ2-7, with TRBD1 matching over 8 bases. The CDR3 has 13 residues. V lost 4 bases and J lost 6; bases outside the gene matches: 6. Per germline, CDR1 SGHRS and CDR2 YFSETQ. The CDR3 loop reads CASSHGTGPEQYF. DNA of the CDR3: TGCGCCAGCAGCCACGGGACAGGCCCCGAGCAGTACTTC.

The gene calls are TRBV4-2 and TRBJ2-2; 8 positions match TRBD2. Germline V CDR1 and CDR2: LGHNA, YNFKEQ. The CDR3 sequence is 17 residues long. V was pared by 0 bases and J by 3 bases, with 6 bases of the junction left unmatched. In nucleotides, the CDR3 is TGTGCCAGCAGCCAAGACGTGGCGGGAGGCTACACCGGGGAGCTGTTTTTT. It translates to CASSQDVAGGYTGELFF.